This is a list of T cell receptor beta chains from one sample in a study of technical replicates of blood from a few donors. Sequencing used immunoSEQ multiplex PCR; TCRdb keeps in-frame clones, though not all of them. The data contain approximately 97,000 clones, 95% to 96% of them singletons. Sequenced: T cells isolated from PBMCs. These receptor sequences come from a human donor in good health. Each CDR3 is given with its conserved first and last residue.

j_call v_call cdr3_aa
TRBJ1-2 TRBV7-3 CASSPGQDYGYTF
TRBJ1-2 TRBV6-1 CASSERGNYGYTF
TRBJ1-5 TRBV2 CASSEGTGGRFQPQHF
TRBJ2-1 TRBV7-6 CASSIGLAGVHEQFF
TRBJ2-7 TRBV4-3 CASSQEVVAANYEQYF
TRBJ2-7 TRBV5-1 CASSLKQTGGSYEQYF
TRBJ2-7 TRBV20-1 CSASLGYEQYF
TRBJ2-1 TRBV29-1 CSVELAGVFYNNNEQFF
TRBJ2-3 TRBV9 CASSVESAGGFTDTQYF
TRBJ2-5 TRBV15 CATSRGRGLAGSSFRETQYF
TRBJ1-5 TRBV28 CATVRDSHQPQHF
TRBJ2-1 TRBV27 CASSLYRANEQFF
TRBJ2-5 TRBV28 CASKKGGYRGETQYF
TRBJ1-1 TRBV19 CASSMTGNTEAFF
TRBJ1-5 TRBV6-5 CASSTDSLPQPQHF
TRBJ2-5 TRBV7-2 CASSLGGLETQYF
TRBJ1-4 TRBV5-4 CASSGGGSTNEKLFF
TRBJ1-1 TRBV19 CASSPLRRSMNTEAFF
TRBJ1-4 TRBV19 CASSIVRNEKLFF
TRBJ1-5 TRBV5-1 CASSATGGQPQHF
TRBJ2-1 TRBV5-6 CASSLVGTSSGEQFF
TRBJ2-5 TRBV15 CATSRDGGTSGRKTQYF
TRBJ1-1 TRBV4-2 CASSQGRTENTEAFF
TRBJ1-2 TRBV2 CASHRTTGNYGYTF
TRBJ1-1 TRBV29-1 CSVAPGLYTEAFF
TRBJ1-5 TRBV30 CAWSVIQVNQPQHF
TRBJ2-2 TRBV9 CASSGLAGTGELFF
TRBJ2-1 TRBV6-5 CASTGGQGQFF
TRBJ1-1 TRBV28 CASRLQGGSEAFF
TRBJ2-7 TRBV18 CASSRSGDYEQYF
TRBJ2-2 TRBV11-2 CASRWTGDTGELFF
TRBJ2-3 TRBV6-5 CASSSTGTHNTQYF
TRBJ2-1 TRBV6-1 CASSEGDREVYNEQFF
TRBJ2-1 TRBV6-5 CASSYSRDEQFF
TRBJ2-1 TRBV20-1 CSAIQFEQFF
TRBJ2-1 TRBV19 CASSTTHYNEQFF
TRBJ2-1 TRBV27 CASSSPGGREGNEQFF
TRBJ2-7 TRBV18 CASSPGGPTYEQYF
TRBJ2-1 TRBV5-8 CASSLGTGEGNEQFF
TRBJ2-7 TRBV27 CASSLSSRQVYEQYF
TRBJ2-5 TRBV4-2 CASSQVRGPKETQYF
TRBJ2-1 TRBV9 CASSTSGTSNEQFF
TRBJ2-1 TRBV18 CASSPGGGENEQFF
TRBJ1-5 TRBV5-1 CASRYDSSSNQPQHF
TRBJ1-3 TRBV28 CASSLTLGSGNTIYF
TRBJ2-1 TRBV4-1 CASSQPLAGEYEQFF
TRBJ1-2 TRBV29-1 CSVDARANYGYTF
TRBJ1-5 TRBV10-3 CASGQALSNQPQHF